The clone carrying this TCR beta chain was picked up one time. Antigen: not known. The V end lost 3 bases, the J end lost 8 bases, and 11 bases lay between the germline ends. From germline, CDR1 is LNHDA and CDR2 SQIVND (reference sequence). The CDR3 is made up of 13 amino acids. This sample is drawn from a study of OX40 agonist ivuxolimab in advanced cancers. Study-wide context: It was permissible to have had prior anti-PD-1, anti-PD-L1 or anti-CTLA-4 therapy, and about 40% had some.

TCRdb's copy holds only in-frame clones and misses some; the assay was immunoSEQ multiplex PCR. The sample includes approximately 50,000 clones, 80% to 85% seen only once; the top ten take 0.5% to 0.7%. General observations from the study: No antigen was identified for the clonally expanded peripheral T cells.

Exclusion applied to patients with autoimmune disease history or systemic immunosuppression. The rearrangement uses TRBV19 and TRBJ2-1, with D uncertain. Specimen: CD4+ or CD8+ T cells sorted from blood, collected in a trial of the OX40 agonist ivuxolimab. This receptor was taken from an adult with an advanced solid tumor such as melanoma, head and neck, liver or kidney cancer. CDR3 sequence: CASSIGLIHEQFF. The DNA of the CDR3 is TGTGCCAGTAGTATCGGTCTGATCCATGAGCAGTTCTTC.